One and the same sample provided the 18 T cell receptor beta chains below, sequenced in a study of cytomegalovirus exposure and HLA in healthy donors. PCR used 60 Vbeta primers and 13 Jbeta primers. Sequenced by immunoSEQ multiplex PCR; TCRdb stores in-frame clones only, minus some. The table includes some 150,000 clones, 55% to 70% detected once. Material: PBMCs. All receptors derive from a woman in her fifties or sixties in good health and CMV-seropositive.

The CDR3 DNA is TGTGCCAGCACCCTCCCTAGAATTAATGAAAAACTGTTTTTT. Amino acid sequence: CASTLPRINEKLFF. The genes are TRBV6-1 and TRBJ1-4; no clear D. This CDR3 spans 14 amino acids. The germline CDR1 and CDR2 sequences are MNHNS and SASEGT. V shed 7 bases and J shed 4 bases, with 13 bases lying between them.

This clone was seen once. This sequence joins TRBV19 and TRBJ2-7; 15 nucleotides match TRBD2. The CDR3 extends over 20 amino acids. Germline V gene sequence: CDR1 LNHDA, CDR2 SQIVND (reference sequence). V shed 5 bases and J 2 bases; nucleotides not matched to a gene: 16. The CDR3 sequence is CASSPRTSGRARRFAYEQYF. The CDR3 DNA reads TGTGCCAGTAGTCCTCGGACTAGCGGGAGGGCGAGAAGGTTCGCCTACGAGCAGTACTTC.

This sequence joins TRBV21-1 and TRBJ2-1; TRBD2 reflects the table's D call only, with no check against the DNA. TRBV21-1 is a known pseudogene. CDR3 length: 15 residues. This CDR3 reads CASSKKSGKADEQFF. CDR3 nucleotide sequence: TGTGCCAGCAGCAAAAAAAGCGGGAAGGCGGATGAGCAGTTCTTC.

CDR3 loop: CASSVTSGGTYEQYF. The CDR3 DNA reads as TGCGCCAGCAGCGTGACTAGCGGAGGAACCTACGAGCAGTACTTC. The V and J genes are TRBV5-1 and TRBJ2-7; 9 bases match TRBD2. CDR1 SGHRS and CDR2 YFSETQ come from the germline V gene. V trimming: 4 bases; J trimming: 2 bases; junction bases outside the gene matches: 7. This CDR3 is built from 15 residues. Together with reference TRBV5-1 and TRBJ2-7, the CDR3 gives the full variable domain: KAGVTQTPRYLIKTRGQQVTLSCSPISGHRSVSWYQQTPGQGLQFLFEYFSETQRNKGNFPGRFSGRQFSNSRSEMNVSTLELGDSALYLCASSVTSGGTYEQYFGPGTRLTVT.

The J gene is TRBJ2-7, the V gene TRBV21-1; TRBD2, the table's D call, was not compared with the DNA. TRBV21-1 is described as a pseudogene. CDR3 length: 16 residues. In DNA, the CDR3 is TGTGCCAGCACCCTGATCGCGGGGGAAAATATCTACGAGCAGTACTTC. Protein: CASTLIAGENIYEQYF.

A single count supports this clone. This chain links TRBV10-3 with TRBJ2-1, with 9 bases that match TRBD2. The length of the CDR3 is 15 residues. The trim removed 8 bases at V and 9 bases at J, leaving 14 bases unmatched. Germline-derived CDR1 and CDR2 are ENHRY and SYGVKD. The CDR3 here is CAISGTSPTGGEQFF. DNA of the CDR3: TGTGCCATCTCCGGGACTAGCCCCACGGGGGGTGAGCAGTTCTTC.

This chain joins TRBV7-6 and TRBJ2-5; the match to TRBD2 covers 15 bases. Germline CDR1 is SGHVS and CDR2 is FNYEAQ. V was clipped by 4 bases and J by 5 bases; unmatched bases: 14. The CDR3 consists of 19 residues. CDR3 coding DNA: TGTGCCAGCAGCTCCTGGACTAGCGGGAGGGCCGGGATTCAGGAGACCCAGTACTTC. This codes for CASSSWTSGRAGIQETQYF.

The chain employs TRBV7-9 and TRBJ2-5; no reliable D call. Germline CDR1 is SEHNR and CDR2 is FQNEAQ (reference sequence). The CDR3 has 15 amino acids. Trimming stripped 1 base from V and 5 bases from J, with 14 bases between. CDR3 DNA: TGTGCCAGCAGCTTAGAAGGAGCCACGCGGGAGACCCAGTACTTC. It specifies CASSLEGATRETQYF.

The chain combines TRBV18 with TRBJ1-2, with TRBD1 identical over 8 bases. The CDR3 covers 15 residues. Germline V gene sequence: CDR1 KGHSH, CDR2 LQKENI. Trimming at V came to 0 bases and at J to 4 bases, leaving 4 bases not matched to a gene. For the CDR3, the DNA is TGTGCCAGCTCACCACCGGGACAGGCGGTCTATGGCTACACCTTC. This gives the protein CASSPPGQAVYGYTF. Together with reference TRBV18 and TRBJ1-2, the CDR3 gives the full variable domain: NAGVMQNPRHLVRRRGQEARLRCSPMKGHSHVYWYRQLPEEGLKFMVYLQKENIIDESGMPKERFSAEFPKEGPSILRIQQVVRGDSAAYFCASSPPGQAVYGYTFGSGTRLTVV.

The chain employs TRBV9 and TRBJ2-3; possible D gene TRBD2, 6 bases. The ends were cut back, 0 bases at V and 4 bases at J, with 15 bases in the middle. Germline-derived CDR1 and CDR2 are SGDLS and YYNGEE. The CDR3 is made up of 16 amino acids. CDR3: CASSVGGGGMADTQYF. As DNA, the CDR3 is TGTGCCAGCAGCGTAGGGGGAGGCGGGATGGCAGATACGCAGTATTTT.

This chain uses TRBV10-1 with TRBJ2-7; D not certain. V was trimmed by 0 bases and J by 11 bases, leaving 8 bases between them. The CDR3 spans 11 residues. The V gene's germline CDR1 is WNHNN and CDR2 SYGVQD (reference sequence). CDR3 protein: CASSESYREYF. The CDR3 nucleotides are TGCGCCAGCAGTGAGTCGTACAGAGAGTACTTC.

The genes are TRBV15 and TRBJ2-7; 12 positions agree with TRBD2. Losses at the gene ends were 0 bases for V and 7 bases for J; bases not matched to a gene: 13. The CDR3 is 18 amino acids. Per the germline V gene, CDR1 is LNHNV and CDR2 is YYDKDF (reference sequence). The CDR3 here is CATSRDRGTSGPRREQYF. The CDR3 DNA follows: TGTGCCACCAGCAGAGATCGAGGGACTAGCGGGCCCCGGAGGGAGCAGTACTTC.

This clone was detected a few times. The chain joins TRBV7-9 to TRBJ2-1, with 10 positions matching TRBD1. The ends lost 1 base at V and 7 bases at J; junction bases unmatched: 10. CDR3 length equals 17 residues. Per germline, CDR1 SEHNR and CDR2 FQNEAQ (reference sequence). The CDR3 DNA reads as TGTGCCAGCAGCTTAGGGCCGGGACAGGGGACAGGGAATGAGCAGTTCTTC. Protein product: CASSLGPGQGTGNEQFF.

V is TRBV5-6 and J is TRBJ2-1, with 7 bases identical to TRBD2. The CDR3 is made up of 16 amino acids. Germline assignment: CDR1 SGHDT and CDR2 YYEEEE. The V and J ends lost 4 bases and 0 bases, in that order; junction bases with no gene match: 7. DNA for the CDR3: TGTGCCAGCAGCACGAGACTAGCTGGCTCCTACAATGAGCAGTTCTTC. This codes for CASSTRLAGSYNEQFF.

Of note for this clone: The sample holds other DNA sequences that translate to the same CDR3. This chain connects TRBV5-1 to TRBJ2-1; 13 positions agree with TRBD2. Germline CDR1 SGHRS, CDR2 YFSETQ. CDR3 length equals 16 residues. The junction had 6 bases not matched to a gene; V was cut back by 4 bases and J by 5 bases. The CDR3 is CASSLRTSGSNNEQFF. CDR3 coding DNA: TGCGCCAGCAGCCTAAGGACTAGCGGGAGTAACAATGAGCAGTTCTTC.

The CDR3 nucleotides are TGCAGCGTTGAAGGAGAAGGAGGGCTAGGTGGGGACGAGCAGTACTTC. Translation: CSVEGEGGLGGDEQYF. This rearrangement joins TRBV29-1 to TRBJ2-7; possible D gene TRBD2, 6 bases. V lost 1 base and J lost 5, with 21 bases in between. The CDR3 has 16 residues. The germline V gene encodes CDR1 SQVTM and CDR2 ANQGSEA.

This clone was detected only a few times. The chain is built from TRBV27 and TRBJ2-1, with 10 bases lining up with TRBD2. CDR3 size: 14 residues. V gave up 4 bases and J gave up 13 bases; unmatched junction bases: 10. Looked up from germline, CDR1 is MNHEY and CDR2 is SMNVEV (reference sequence). The CDR3 nucleotides read TGTGCCAGCAGTTCCATTGGGCTAGCGGGAGCACAGTTCTTC. Protein: CASSSIGLAGAQFF.

The V call is TRBV6-6, the J call TRBJ2-1; 7 nucleotides agree with TRBD1. V was clipped by 6 bases and J by 8 bases; unmatched bases: 7. The CDR3 spans 13 residues. Germline lookup yields CDR1 MNHNY and CDR2 SVGAGI (reference sequence). CDR3 region: CASSSTGWDEQFF. The CDR3, as DNA: TGTGCCAGCAGCTCGACAGGGTGGGATGAGCAGTTCTTC.